These 19 T cell receptor beta chains originate from one sample sequenced in a study of identical twins. TCRdb analysed the 5' RACE reads with MiXCR anew, one entry per CDR3 protein. The sample includes around 680,000 distinct CDR3 sequences, 8.6% of them seen just once. The data were also submitted as part of a second study, on yellow fever vaccine responses in identical twins.

The sample consisted of PBMCs. The receptors derive from a woman between 18 and 29 years old in good health.

This clonotype has just a few counts. V is TRBV5-1 and J is TRBJ2-7, with 9 bases aligning to TRBD1. This CDR3 contains 15 residues. Germline-derived CDR1 and CDR2 are SGHRS and YFSETQ. J lost 3 bases, V lost 4 bases, and 8 bases had no gene match. CDR3 protein: CASSPLDRGNYEQYF. CDR3 coding DNA: TGCGCCAGCAGCCCACTGGACAGGGGCAACTACGAGCAGTACTTC.

This clonotype came up a few times. The CDR3 reads CASTMGGAVQYF. DNA of the CDR3: TGTGCCAGCACCATGGGGGGGGCGGTACAGTACTTC. The chain joins TRBV12-3 or TRBV12-4 to TRBJ2-7; the D gene is possibly TRBD2 (7 bases). V dropped 7 bases and J dropped 10 bases, with 17 bases sitting between them. The CDR3 sequence is 12 residues long.

This clonotype was counted only a few times. The V gene is TRBV10-2, the J gene TRBJ2-3; 8 bases are a match to TRBD2. The V gene's germline CDR1 is WSHSY and CDR2 SAAADI. The CDR3 has 15 amino acids. The ends lost 8 bases at V and 3 bases at J; junction bases unmatched: 10. CDR3 sequence: CASRRGGAGTDTQYF. DNA of the CDR3: TGCGCCAGCCGCCGGGGGGGGGCGGGGACAGATACGCAGTATTTT.

This clonotype was counted ten times or more. The chain uses TRBV15 and TRBJ2-1; unclear D gene. The V gene's germline CDR1 is LNHNV and CDR2 YYDKDF (reference sequence). The V end was cut by 4 bases, the J end by 6 bases, with 13 bases between. This CDR3 is 14 amino acids long. This chain's CDR3 is CATSIHTPTNEQFF. In DNA, the CDR3 is TGTGCCACCAGCATACATACGCCCACCAATGAGCAGTTCTTC.

The chain employs TRBV5-4 and TRBJ2-3; D possibly corresponds to TRBD2 (5 bases). CDR1 and CDR2 (germline): SGHNT, YYREEE (reference sequence). CDR3 length equals 15 residues. V lost 4 bases and J 0 bases, leaving 12 bases between the germline ends. Here the CDR3 reads CASSRFSASTDTQYF. The CDR3 region has the DNA TGTGCCAGCAGCCGATTTAGCGCCAGCACAGATACGCAGTATTTT.

This clonotype has only a few counts. The chain joins TRBV29-1 to TRBJ2-7, with a weak D call TRBD1 (6 bases). Germline CDR1 reads SQVTM; CDR2 reads ANQGSEA. V gave up 7 bases and J gave up 2 bases, with 12 bases separating them. The CDR3 contains 12 residues. Written as DNA, the CDR3 is TGCAGCGCCTCACAGGGTGCCTACGAGCAGTACTTC. It codes for CSASQGAYEQYF.

A few counts support this clonotype. V usage is TRBV10-3 and J usage is TRBJ1-2; TRBD1 matches 7 bases. CDR3 length: 13 residues. J lost 4 bases, V lost 3 bases, and 2 bases had no gene match. Germline V gene sequence: CDR1 ENHRY, CDR2 SYGVKD. Here the CDR3 reads CAISDRGSYGYTF. The CDR3 DNA follows: TGTGCCATCAGTGACAGGGGGAGCTATGGCTACACCTTC.

The genes are TRBV28 and TRBJ2-5, with 9 positions matching TRBD1. This CDR3 comprises 15 residues. From germline, CDR1 is MDHEN and CDR2 SYDVKM. With 5 bases clipped from V and 4 bases from J, the junction kept 8 bases outside the gene matches. As DNA, the CDR3 is TGTGCCAGCAGTACGCCGGGACAGGGAACAGAGACCCAGTACTTC. Its translation: CASSTPGQGTETQYF.

The V gene is TRBV5-6, the J gene TRBJ1-2; 8 bases are shared with TRBD1. Looked up from germline, CDR1 is SGHDT and CDR2 is YYEEEE. V lost 0 bases to trimming and J lost 4 bases; unmatched junction nucleotides: 5. The CDR3 runs to 15 residues. The CDR3 DNA is TGTGCCAGCAGCTTGGGGACAGGGTTGGGCTATGGCTACACCTTC. As protein: CASSLGTGLGYGYTF.

The genes are TRBV5-1 and TRBJ2-1; TRBD1 is a possible D gene (6 bases). Germline V CDR1 and CDR2: SGHRS, YFSETQ. V gave up 6 bases and J gave up 2 bases, with 12 bases separating them. This CDR3 has 14 residues. CDR3 residues: CASTPGETYNEQFF. The CDR3 nucleotides are TGCGCCAGCACCCCAGGGGAGACCTACAATGAGCAGTTCTTC. Looking up the rest from reference TRBV5-1 and TRBJ2-1 gives the full variable domain: KAGVTQTPRYLIKTRGQQVTLSCSPISGHRSVSWYQQTPGQGLQFLFEYFSETQRNKGNFPGRFSGRQFSNSRSEMNVSTLELGDSALYLCASTPGETYNEQFFGPGTRLTVL.

The table lists this clonotype with many counts. CDR3 loop: CASRRQGGWTQYF. The CDR3 DNA sequence: TGTGCCAGCAGACGACAGGGAGGCTGGACGCAGTATTTT. The V call is TRBV12-3 or TRBV12-4, the J call TRBJ2-3; the D gene is possibly TRBD1 (7 bases). This CDR3 has 13 amino acids. Between the trimmed V and J ends, which lost 6 bases and 9 bases, there was a span of 16 bases.

This clonotype was found many times. This chain links TRBV29-1 with TRBJ2-2; D call uncertain. V lost 7 bases, J lost 0 bases, and 6 bases lay in between. CDR1 and CDR2 (germline): SQVTM, ANQGSEA. CDR3 length: 12 amino acids. CDR3 in amino acids: CSATTNTGELFF. The CDR3 nucleotides read TGCAGCGCAACCACGAACACCGGGGAGCTGTTTTTT.

The CDR3 nucleotides read TGCGCCAGCAGCCAAGCGGCTGGGGCCAACGTCCTGACTTTC. Its protein is CASSQAAGANVLTF. The genes are TRBV4-3 and TRBJ2-6, with unresolved D. The CDR3 runs 14 residues. With 1 base removed from V and 2 bases from J, the gap between germline ends came to 3 bases. The V gene's germline CDR1 is LGHNA and CDR2 YSLEER.

The chain employs TRBV5-6 and TRBJ2-2; D assignment may be TRBD1 or TRBD2 (5 bases each). The CDR3 totals 15 residues. Germline V gives CDR1 SGHDT, CDR2 YYEEEE. V shed 0 bases and J shed 7 bases, with 13 bases lying between them. The CDR3 region has the DNA TGTGCCAGCAGCTTGGTAGGGACCTCCGGCGGGGAGCTGTTTTTT. Translated: CASSLVGTSGGELFF.

The sample holds many counts of this clonotype. The chain employs TRBV7-2 and TRBJ2-5; D gene uncertain. The CDR3 is 14 amino acids. With 5 bases removed from V and 2 bases from J, the gap between germline ends came to 12 bases. CDR1 and CDR2 from the germline V gene are SGHTA and FQGNSA. CDR3 sequence: CASSNWIEQETQYF. The CDR3 DNA is TGTGCCAGCAGCAATTGGATCGAACAAGAGACCCAGTACTTC.

This clonotype turned up a few times. This could be a read error, since a much larger clone is one nucleotide away. V gene TRBV27 combines with J gene TRBJ2-7; TRBD1 or TRBD2 may be the D gene (5 bases each). CDR1 and CDR2 (germline): MNHEY, SMNVEV (reference sequence). V lost 7 bases and J 6 bases, leaving 16 bases between the germline ends. This CDR3 is built from 13 residues. CDR3 sequence reads: CASKPIGGGEQYF. The CDR3 nucleotides are TGTGCCAGCAAGCCTATTGGGGGTGGCGAGCAGTACTTC.

This clonotype has at least ten counts. V and J are TRBV28 and TRBJ1-1; D call uncertain. CDR1 is MDHEN, CDR2 SYDVKM, per germline. The CDR3 extends over 15 amino acids. V lost 6 bases and J lost 1, with 15 bases in between. The CDR3 here is CASSRPGLSNTEAFF. CDR3 in DNA: TGTGCCAGCAGCCGCCCCGGACTGTCGAACACTGAAGCTTTCTTT.

The J gene is TRBJ2-5, the V gene TRBV5-6; D unclear. Trimming cost V 3 bases and J 5 bases, with 14 bases left between them. The length of the CDR3 is 14 residues. The germline gives CDR1 SGHDT, CDR2 YYEEEE. The CDR3 loop is CASSSVGPAETQYF. The CDR3 nucleotides read TGTGCCAGCAGCTCGGTCGGTCCGGCGGAGACCCAGTACTTC.

This clonotype was observed at least ten times. V usage is TRBV2 and J usage is TRBJ2-1; 9 nucleotides agree with TRBD1. Per germline, CDR1 SNHLY and CDR2 FYNNEI. The CDR3 contains 12 residues. After removal of 9 bases from V and 4 bases from J, the junction contained 1 base not matched to a gene. This chain's CDR3 is CARGQGYNEQFF. The CDR3 region has the DNA TGTGCCAGGGGACAGGGATACAATGAGCAGTTCTTC.